A selection of T cell receptor beta chains follows, all from one sample in a study of shared clonotypes between healthy human individuals. Produced via immunoSEQ multiplex PCR; TCRdb's table is partial and in-frame only. The repertoire consists of about 340,000 clones, with more than 60% occurring once and the leading ten covering about 10%. Sequencing input: memory CD4+ T cells sorted from blood. These receptors were collected from a man aged 25 to 40 in good health. Each CDR3 is given with its conserved first and last residue.

length: 15
V: TRBV5-1
J: TRBJ2-3
CDR3: CASSTGQGRMDTQYF

length: 19
V: TRBV23-1
J: TRBJ1-4
CDR3: CASSPPGTGGFPTNEKLFF

length: 13
V: TRBV5-1
J: TRBJ2-7
CDR3: CASSPEISYEQYF

length: 15
V: TRBV28
J: TRBJ1-2
CDR3: CASSLQGLLDYGYTF

length: 17
V: TRBV6-1
J: TRBJ1-5
CDR3: CASSEGLSTSSNQPQHF

length: 15
V: TRBV15
J: TRBJ1-2
CDR3: CATSSGIREGYGYTF

length: 14
V: TRBV30
J: TRBJ2-6
CDR3: CAWTPGGGANVLTF

length: 17
V: TRBV30
J: TRBJ1-1
CDR3: CAWSVLGSAQGNTEAFF

length: 15
V: TRBV7-2
J: TRBJ1-2
CDR3: CASSFTPGTHYGYTF

length: 12
V: TRBV5-1
J: TRBJ2-5
CDR3: CASSWIQGPTYF

length: 13
V: TRBV6-6
J: TRBJ1-2
CDR3: CASTTRTGEGYTF

length: 16
V: TRBV19
J: TRBJ2-1
CDR3: CASSITGTGGVGEQFF

length: 17
V: TRBV7-8
J: TRBJ2-7
CDR3: CASSFGSNNPFRNEQYF

length: 14
V: TRBV1
J: TRBJ2-7
CDR3: CTSSHKDRGYEQYF

length: 13
V: TRBV19
J: TRBJ2-1
CDR3: CASSGIGRDEQFF

length: 12
V: TRBV30
J: TRBJ2-1
CDR3: CAGGFTYNEQFF

length: 18
V: TRBV15
J: TRBJ2-7
CDR3: CATSSRRHPGQEFYEQYF

length: 14
V: TRBV18
J: TRBJ2-7
CDR3: CASSQRTLVYEQYF

length: 17
V: TRBV19
J: TRBJ2-1
CDR3: CASSIVPGLAAHNEQFF

length: 15
V: TRBV27
J: TRBJ1-2
CDR3: CASSSRDGTNYGYTF

length: 15
V: TRBV5-4
J: TRBJ2-3
CDR3: CASSAREGRADTQYF

length: 15
V: TRBV4-1
J: TRBJ2-7
CDR3: CASSPGGLAAYEQYF

length: 14
V: TRBV11-2
J: TRBJ2-7
CDR3: CASSLVGSSYEQYF

length: 16
V: TRBV11-3
J: TRBJ2-3
CDR3: CASSFGTSGDTDTQYF

length: 14
V: TRBV27
J: TRBJ1-4
CDR3: CASSSSASNEKLFF

length: 15
V: TRBV6-1
J: TRBJ2-5
CDR3: CASSEAHGEWETQYF

length: 11
V: TRBV20-1
J: TRBJ1-1
CDR3: CSALKHTEAFF

length: 15
V: TRBV10-2
J: TRBJ2-2
CDR3: CASRGAGGPTGELFF

length: 14
V: TRBV18
J: TRBJ1-6
CDR3: CASSPARVNSPLHF

length: 15
V: TRBV9
J: TRBJ2-1
CDR3: CASSVDRGGRNEQFF

length: 13
V: TRBV7-8
J: TRBJ2-7
CDR3: CASSLGLSYEQYF

length: 14
V: TRBV7-2
J: TRBJ2-7
CDR3: CASRTAGVSYEQYF

length: 20
V: TRBV28
J: TRBJ2-2
CDR3: CASSSPYHSRDRGSAGELFF

length: 15
V: TRBV14
J: TRBJ2-5
CDR3: CASSLGLGKEKTQYF

length: 14
V: TRBV7-2
J: TRBJ2-1
CDR3: CASSRTSGYNEQFF

length: 16
V: TRBV15
J: TRBJ2-1
CDR3: CATSIPGLAGFNEQFF

length: 13
V: TRBV2
J: TRBJ1-5
CDR3: CASSVLEDQPQHF

length: 15
V: TRBV18
J: TRBJ2-2
CDR3: CASSPPRPAGRELFF

length: 19
V: TRBV7-9
J: TRBJ2-1
CDR3: CASSPIRTSGRSSANEQFF

length: 14
V: TRBV18
J: TRBJ2-5
CDR3: CASSHPRETGTQYF

length: 15
V: TRBV11-1
J: TRBJ2-3
CDR3: CASSLQGWGPDTQYF

length: 13
V: TRBV2
J: TRBJ1-4
CDR3: CASGRTTNEKLFF

length: 13
V: TRBV7-2
J: TRBJ2-7
CDR3: CASSVSVSYEQYF

length: 14
V: TRBV18
J: TRBJ2-3
CDR3: CASSPKLQFDTQYF

length: 16
V: TRBV5-1
J: TRBJ2-1
CDR3: CASSFTGTSGYNEQFF

length: 14
V: TRBV10-3
J: TRBJ2-1
CDR3: CAISDGTSGNEQFF

length: 13
V: TRBV5-4
J: TRBJ2-7
CDR3: CASSRRASYEQYF

length: 14
V: TRBV5-1
J: TRBJ2-7
CDR3: CASSSGTGTYEQYF

length: 14
V: TRBV27
J: TRBJ2-7
CDR3: CASSSSGLSYEQYF

length: 14
V: TRBV11-2
J: TRBJ2-2
CDR3: CASSIEANTGELFF

length: 13
V: TRBV27
J: TRBJ2-5
CDR3: CAIGTSGQETQYF

length: 13
V: TRBV11-3
J: TRBJ2-1
CDR3: CASSQSRGDEQFF